This TCR beta chain was sequenced during a study of Graves' ophthalmopathy and Graves' hyperthyroidism. Study in general: Being free of ophthalmopathy for 18 months of follow-up defined stable hyperthyroidism.

This clonotype was observed many times. RNA transcripts yielded amplified TCR beta CDR3 regions. An opening RT-PCR round employed HTBI primers and preceded a second-round multiplex PCR. TCRdb used MiXCR to reprocess the multiplex PCR reads, holding one entry per CDR3 protein. The data show around 1.1 million distinct CDR3 sequences, 35% to 45% seen once. The CDR3 length is 15 residues. Germline CDR1 DFQATT, CDR2 SNEGSKA (reference sequence). J lost 0 bases, V lost 3 bases, and 5 bases had no gene match. This sequence originates from an adult man with Graves' hyperthyroidism. The rearrangement joins TRBV20-1 to TRBJ1-5, with 7 bases aligning to TRBD1. The sample was peripheral blood or thyroid tissue (not recorded which). CDR3 DNA: TGCAGTGCTAGGGGGGACAGACTTAGCAATCAGCCCCAGCATTTT. Amino acid sequence: CSARGDRLSNQPQHF.